The rows below give T cell receptor beta chains drawn from one sample of a study of beta chain features in type 1 diabetes. Clones were sequenced by immunoSEQ multiplex PCR, and TCRdb holds only the in-frame ones, with some missing. Of approximately 250,000 clones in the sample, approximately 10% were seen once. Source material: naive CD4+ T cells from blood. The origin of the receptors is a man between 25 and 39 years old with type 1 diabetes. Each CDR3 is given with its conserved first and last residue. Each record gives: J gene, V gene, clone size, D gene, CDR3 protein, CDR3 DNA. A D gene is named only where the DNA matches it firmly. Clone size is not always given. Where it is, it says once, few, many or a class for expanded clones.

>TRBJ1-5|TRBV5-5|few|.
CASSLGPGGNQPQHF
TGTGCCAGCAGCTTGGGGCCCGGGGGTAATCAGCCCCAGCATTTT
>TRBJ1-2|TRBV9|.|.
CASSVRRGYGYTF
TGTGCCAGCAGCGTCCGAAGGGGCTATGGCTACACCTTC
>TRBJ2-7|TRBV7-9|.|TRBD2
CASSQTSGGSEQYF
TGTGCCAGCAGCCAAACTAGCGGGGGATCCGAGCAGTACTTC
>TRBJ1-1|TRBV7-2|.|.
CASSARRGDTEAFF
TGTGCCAGCAGCGCCCGTCGGGGGGACACTGAAGCTTTCTTT
>TRBJ2-1|TRBV9|.|TRBD2
CASSVVSGGAYEQFF
TGTGCCAGCAGCGTAGTCAGCGGGGGGGCCTATGAGCAGTTCTTC
>TRBJ2-3|TRBV11-1|.|.
CASSLTQGWNTQYF
TGTGCCAGCAGCCTTACTCAGGGTTGGAATACGCAGTATTTT
>TRBJ2-7|TRBV7-3|few|.
CASSPQAGWDEQYF
TGTGCCAGCAGCCCCCAGGCAGGGTGGGACGAGCAGTACTTC
>TRBJ1-5|TRBV6-5|.|TRBD1
CASSYSGGPDQPQHF
TGTGCCAGCAGTTACTCAGGGGGCCCGGATCAGCCCCAGCATTTT
>TRBJ2-7|TRBV5-1|.|.
CASSLTGTYEQYF
TGCGCCAGCAGCTTGACAGGGACCTACGAGCAGTACTTC
>TRBJ2-2|TRBV5-1|few|TRBD2
CASRTSGDTGELFF
TGCGCCAGCCGGACTAGCGGGGACACCGGGGAGCTGTTTTTT
>TRBJ2-7|TRBV5-6|few|TRBD1
CASSLEQGALSEQYF
TGTGCCAGCAGCTTGGAACAGGGGGCGCTTAGCGAGCAGTACTTC
>TRBJ1-2|TRBV2|.|TRBD1
CASSSAGTGFYGYTF
TGTGCCAGCAGTTCCGCCGGGACAGGGTTCTATGGCTACACCTTC
>TRBJ2-3|TRBV18|.|.
CASSPGRGAVTDTQYF
TGTGCCAGCTCTCCCGGTCGGGGGGCCGTCACAGATACGCAGTATTTT
>TRBJ1-1|TRBV5-5|few|.
CASGTRDLSTEAFF
TGTGCCAGCGGGACACGGGATTTATCCACTGAAGCTTTCTTT
>TRBJ1-1|TRBV4-1|few|.
CASSQERGQPEAFF
TGCGCCAGCAGCCAAGAACGGGGACAACCCGAAGCTTTCTTT
>TRBJ2-1|TRBV5-1|few|TRBD1
CASSSRQGVLGKNEQFF
TGCGCCAGCAGCTCAAGACAGGGAGTCCTAGGGAAGAATGAGCAGTTCTTC
>TRBJ2-2|TRBV12-5|.|.
CASGTRTARSSGELFF
TGTGCTAGTGGTACAAGGACAGCCCGAAGTTCTGGGGAGCTGTTTTTT
>TRBJ1-2|TRBV5-4|.|TRBD1
CASSLARTGEIYGYTF
TGTGCCAGCAGCTTGGCTCGAACAGGGGAAATCTATGGCTACACCTTC
>TRBJ2-2|TRBV7-9|.|.
CASSRQNTGELFF
TGTGCCAGCAGCCGACAGAACACCGGGGAGCTGTTTTTT
>TRBJ1-1|TRBV28|few|.
CASSFGGSGEAFF
TGTGCCAGCAGTTTCGGCGGGTCAGGTGAAGCTTTCTTT
>TRBJ2-7|TRBV30|few|TRBD2
CAWRSGTSGGVYEQYF
TGTGCCTGGAGGTCCGGGACTAGCGGAGGCGTCTACGAGCAGTACTTC
>TRBJ2-1|TRBV2|.|.
CASSVNGEYNEQFF
TGTGCCAGCAGTGTAAACGGAGAGTACAATGAGCAGTTCTTC
>TRBJ1-5|TRBV7-9|.|.
CASSFSTGRNNQPQHF
TGTGCCAGCAGCTTTTCGACAGGCCGTAACAATCAGCCCCAGCATTTT
>TRBJ2-6|TRBV5-1|.|.
CASSLYSGANVLTF
TGCGCCAGCAGCTTATACTCTGGGGCCAACGTCCTGACTTTC
>TRBJ2-5|TRBV11-2|.|TRBD2
CASSAGVETQYF
TGTGCCAGCAGCGCGGGGGTGGAGACCCAGTACTTC
>TRBJ2-7|TRBV6-5|.|.
CASSSRAYEQYF
TGTGCCAGCAGTTCCCGGGCCTACGAGCAGTACTTC
>TRBJ2-7|TRBV28|.|TRBD1
CASRTRTGSYEQYF
TGTGCCAGCCGAACCCGGACAGGCTCCTACGAGCAGTACTTC
>TRBJ2-1|TRBV9|few|TRBD2
CASSVGASGDNEQFF
TGTGCCAGCAGCGTAGGGGCTAGCGGGGACAATGAGCAGTTCTTC
>TRBJ1-2|TRBV9|few|.
CASSRVNYGYTF
TGTGCCAGCTCGAGGGTAAACTATGGCTACACCTTC
>TRBJ2-7|TRBV6-6|few|.
CASSHGMLGEQYF
TGTGCCAGCAGCCACGGGATGCTGGGGGAGCAGTACTTC
>TRBJ1-1|TRBV20-1|.|TRBD1
CSGPGGTEAFF
TGCAGTGGGCCAGGGGGGACTGAAGCTTTCTTT
>TRBJ1-2|TRBV5-1|.|.
CASSLEQGNGYTF
TGCGCCAGCAGCTTGGAACAGGGTAATGGCTACACCTTC
>TRBJ2-3|TRBV14|few|.
CASSQLAVGTQYF
TGTGCCAGCAGCCAGCTAGCAGTGGGTACGCAGTATTTT
>TRBJ1-1|TRBV6-6|few|.
CASSYSDRNTEAFF
TGTGCCAGCAGTTACTCAGACAGGAACACTGAAGCTTTCTTT
>TRBJ2-5|TRBV7-8|few|TRBD2
CASSLELAGVQETQYF
TGTGCCAGCAGCTTAGAGCTAGCGGGGGTCCAAGAGACCCAGTACTTC
>TRBJ2-6|TRBV19|.|.
CASSGGWGANVLTF
TGTGCCAGTAGTGGGGGCTGGGGGGCCAACGTCCTGACTTTC
>TRBJ1-1|TRBV4-1|.|TRBD1
CASSQAMKQGGTEAFF
TGCGCCAGCAGCCAAGCCATGAAACAGGGGGGGACTGAAGCTTTCTTT
>TRBJ1-1|TRBV6-5|.|.
CASTLFGGTEAFF
TGTGCCAGCACCCTATTTGGAGGGACTGAAGCTTTCTTT
>TRBJ2-7|TRBV7-3|.|TRBD2
CASSASGGGEQYF
TGTGCCAGCAGCGCTAGCGGGGGTGGCGAGCAGTACTTC
>TRBJ1-5|TRBV28|.|.
CASGLGGVSNQPQHF
TGTGCCAGCGGCCTGGGGGGGGTTAGCAATCAGCCCCAGCATTTT
>TRBJ2-3|TRBV18|.|.
CASSPSSTDTQYF
TGTGCCAGCTCACCATCTAGCACAGATACGCAGTATTTT
>TRBJ2-7|TRBV19|.|.
CASRAGGSEQYF
TGTGCCAGTAGGGCAGGGGGGTCCGAGCAGTACTTC
>TRBJ1-2|TRBV18|.|.
CASSTARNTMGYTF
TGTGCCAGCTCAACCGCCAGAAATACTATGGGCTACACCTTC
>TRBJ1-1|TRBV21-1|few|.
CASSNLTGPNTEAFF
TGTGCCAGCAGCAATTTGACAGGACCGAACACTGAAGCTTTCTTT
>TRBJ2-3|TRBV11-2|.|.
CASSLVAGLDTDTQYF
TGTGCCAGCAGCTTAGTTGCGGGCCTAGACACAGATACGCAGTATTTT
>TRBJ2-7|TRBV30|few|TRBD2
CAWSRSRTSGFPYEQYF
TGTGCCTGGAGTCGTTCACGGACTAGCGGGTTTCCCTACGAGCAGTACTTC
>TRBJ2-5|TRBV27|few|.
CASGRGGQETQYF
TGTGCCAGCGGCCGTGGGGGGCAAGAGACCCAGTACTTC
>TRBJ1-2|TRBV7-2|few|TRBD1
CASSFTGGNGYTF
TGTGCCAGCAGCTTTACAGGGGGCAATGGCTACACCTTC
>TRBJ1-6|TRBV18|.|.
CAATSPPEGSPLHF
TGTGCCGCCACCTCTCCCCCGGAGGGTTCACCCCTCCACTTT
>TRBJ2-3|TRBV5-6|.|TRBD2
CASGISGSFGADTQYF
TGTGCCAGCGGAATTAGCGGGTCCTTTGGCGCAGATACGCAGTATTTT
>TRBJ1-1|TRBV20-1|.|TRBD1
CSAGTDRRAFF
TGCAGTGCTGGAACGGACAGGCGGGCTTTCTTT
>TRBJ1-5|TRBV27|.|.
CASSLRVNQPQHF
TGTGCCAGCAGTCTACGGGTAAATCAGCCCCAGCATTTT
>TRBJ2-1|TRBV9|few|.
CASSVVRGFGFF
TGTGCCAGCAGCGTAGTTCGGGGGTTTGGGTTCTTC
>TRBJ1-1|TRBV6-5|few|TRBD1
CASSYGQATEAFF
TGTGCCAGCAGTTACGGACAGGCCACTGAAGCTTTCTTT